The clone carrying this T cell receptor beta chain was observed a single time. What it recognizes is unknown. The V and J ends lost 3 bases and 3 bases, in that order; junction bases with no gene match: 8. The germline V gene has CDR1 GTSNPN and CDR2 SVGIG (reference sequence). The CDR3 runs to 16 residues. Repertoires were generated with immunoSEQ multiplex PCR, while TCRdb's copy carries only in-frame clones and drops some. The sample gives about 2.4 million clones, approximately 90% of which show up once; over 0.12% is in the top ten. This entry is derived from a study of shared clonotypes between healthy human individuals. Regarding the study as a whole: Memory subsets generally showed smaller estimated richness than naive subsets did.

The receptor comes from a man between 18 and 29 years old in good health. Sequences were obtained from naive CD4+ T cells sorted from blood. This sample's subset: CD45RA+ positively selected. The J gene is TRBJ1-6, the V gene TRBV30, with 7 positions matching TRBD1. DNA for the CDR3: TGTGCCTGGAGCCTCTCGGACAGGCGCTATAATTCACCCCTCCACTTT. Amino acids: CAWSLSDRRYNSPLHF.